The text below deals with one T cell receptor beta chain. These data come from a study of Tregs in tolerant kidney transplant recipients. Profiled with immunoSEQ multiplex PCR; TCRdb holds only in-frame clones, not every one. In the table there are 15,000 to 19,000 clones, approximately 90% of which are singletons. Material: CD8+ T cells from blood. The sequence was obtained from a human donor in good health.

The chain's CDR3 is CASSSASYSTDTQYF. The CDR3 DNA sequence: TGCGCCAGCAGCTCCGCTAGTTATAGCACAGATACGCAGTATTTT. The chain employs TRBV5-1 and TRBJ2-3; unclear D gene. V was pared by 3 bases and J by 0 bases, with 11 bases between. Looked up from germline, CDR1 is SGHRS and CDR2 is YFSETQ. This CDR3 has 15 residues.